The next 22 T cell receptor beta chains were all read from a single sample in a study of CD8 T cells in Susac syndrome. When the RNA was reverse transcribed, random hexamers were used with an input of roughly 0.5 to 1 ug. One entry per CDR3 protein results from TCRdb running MiXCR on the immunoSEQ multiplex PCR reads. The sample includes some 26,000 distinct CDR3 sequences, just over 90% seen only once; the top ten take 0.55% to 0.8%. The sample taken for sequencing was CD8+ T cells from PBMCs. These receptors were obtained from a human donor with Susac syndrome.

The chain employs TRBV28 and TRBJ2-5; D unresolved. There are 14 residues in the CDR3. Trimming stripped 7 bases from V and 5 bases from J, with 17 bases between. The germline CDR1 and CDR2 sequences are MDHEN and SYDVKM. Written as DNA, the CDR3 is TGTGCCAGCACCATCAGTGGCATGTTGGAGACCCAGTACTTC. Amino acid sequence: CASTISGMLETQYF.

V usage is TRBV27 and J usage is TRBJ2-7, with 7 bases lining up with TRBD2. Germline CDR1 is MNHEY and CDR2 is SMNVEV (reference sequence). J gave up 5 bases and V 3 bases, and 10 bases lay outside the gene matches. This CDR3 is built from 15 residues. This CDR3 is CASSLGPGGFNEQYF. DNA of the CDR3: TGTGCCAGCAGTTTGGGGCCGGGGGGTTTCAACGAGCAGTACTTC.

As DNA, the CDR3 is TGCAGCGTTGAAGCACGGGGACTAGCGGGGGGTAGCTCCTACGAGCAGTACTTC. It translates to CSVEARGLAGGSSYEQYF. The J gene is TRBJ2-7, the V gene TRBV29-1; 15 nucleotides align to TRBD2. Losses at the gene ends were 1 base for V and 0 bases for J; bases not matched to a gene: 7. The CDR3 is 18 residues long. Germline CDR1 reads SQVTM; CDR2 reads ANQGSEA.

This clonotype was seen a single time. The genes are TRBV7-9 and TRBJ2-7; 10 nucleotides align to TRBD2. The V and J ends lost 5 bases and 4 bases, in that order; junction bases with no gene match: 5. Germline V CDR1 and CDR2: SEHNR, FQNEAQ (reference sequence). There are 14 residues in the CDR3. The CDR3 loop is CASSHGTSVYEQYF. The CDR3, as DNA: TGTGCCAGCAGCCACGGGACTAGCGTGTACGAGCAGTACTTC.

V usage is TRBV29-1 and J usage is TRBJ1-2; D might be TRBD1 (5 bases). The CDR3 consists of 13 residues. Germline V gives CDR1 SQVTM, CDR2 ANQGSEA. Trimming took 3 bases from V and 0 from J, leaving 8 bases between them. CDR3 loop: CSVEGGTNYGYTF. CDR3 bases: TGCAGCGTTGAGGGGGGTACTAACTATGGCTACACCTTC. Using reference TRBV29-1 and TRBJ1-2 for the parts outside the CDR3, the full variable domain is SAVISQKPSRDICQRGTSLTIQCQVDSQVTMMFWYRQQPGQSLTLIATANQGSEATYESGFVIDKFPISRPNLTFSTLTVSNMSPEDSSIYLCSVEGGTNYGYTFGSGTRLTVV.

This chain joins TRBV27 and TRBJ2-7, with 10 positions matching TRBD1. This CDR3 spans 16 amino acids. V dropped 0 bases and J dropped 6; count of bases not matched to a gene: 8. Germline CDR1 MNHEY, CDR2 SMNVEV (reference sequence). CDR3 residues: CASSLSPGTGVSEQYF. The CDR3 nucleotides are TGTGCCAGCAGTTTATCGCCCGGGACAGGGGTATCCGAGCAGTACTTC.

J is TRBJ1-2 and V is TRBV5-6; D not certain. Germline-derived CDR1 and CDR2 are SGHDT and YYEEEE. Trimming shortened V by 0 bases and J by 0 bases, and 6 bases separated the two germline ends. The CDR3 is 14 residues long. CDR3 in amino acids: CASSLGSSNYGYTF. The CDR3 DNA reads TGTGCCAGCAGCTTGGGAAGCTCTAACTATGGCTACACCTTC.

The V call is TRBV7-9, the J call TRBJ1-5; D is unresolved. Germline-derived CDR1 and CDR2 are SEHNR and FQNEAQ (reference sequence). The CDR3 covers 12 residues. Trimming took off 1 base at V and 5 bases at J, with 3 bases between the two ends. CDR3 DNA: TGTGCCAGCAGCTTAGAGGATCAGCCCCAGCATTTT. Translated, it gives CASSLEDQPQHF.

The rearrangement links TRBV6-2 or TRBV6-3 to TRBJ1-1; maybe TRBD1 (5 bases). The CDR3 is 13 residues long. V dropped 7 bases and J dropped 5 bases, with 14 bases sitting between them. Germline loops: CDR1 MNHEY, CDR2 SVGEGT. CDR3 region: CASTEPGGTEAFF. CDR3 nucleotides: TGTGCCAGCACCGAACCTGGGGGAACTGAAGCTTTCTTT.

The chain couples TRBV7-9 to TRBJ2-7; D is unclear. Germline V gene data show CDR1 as SEHNR and CDR2 as FQNEAQ (reference sequence). V lost 4 bases, J lost 6 bases, and 10 bases lay in between. CDR3 size: 12 residues. The CDR3 bases are TGTGCCAGCAGCTACTCAACGGGCGAGCAGTACTTC. Protein product: CASSYSTGEQYF. The full variable domain, in which reference TRBV7-9 and TRBJ2-7 provide the parts outside the CDR3, is DTGVSQNPRHKITKRGQNVTFRCDPISEHNRLYWYRQTLGQGPEFLTYFQNEAQLEKSRLLSDRFSAERPKGSFSTLEIQRTEQGDSAMYLCASSYSTGEQYFGPGTRLTVT.

The CDR3 DNA follows: TGTGCCAGTAGTATCGGAGGGGCAAATGAGCAGTTCTTC. Translated: CASSIGGANEQFF. The chain carries TRBV19 and TRBJ2-1, with a possible D match to TRBD2 (6 bases). Germline values: CDR1 LNHDA, CDR2 SQIVND (reference sequence). V dropped 3 bases and J dropped 7 bases, with 10 bases sitting between them. The CDR3 has 13 amino acids.

The chain recombines TRBV28 with TRBJ2-1; D is uncertain. CDR3 size: 12 residues. CDR1 MDHEN and CDR2 SYDVKM come from the germline V gene. With 3 bases removed from V and 3 bases from J, the gap between germline ends came to 3 bases. CDR3: CASSFLYNEQFF. For the CDR3, the DNA is TGTGCCAGCAGTTTTCTCTACAATGAGCAGTTCTTC.

V is TRBV11-3 and J is TRBJ2-7, with 8 nucleotides matching TRBD1. There are 15 residues in the CDR3. After removal of 0 bases from V and 2 bases from J, the junction contained 3 bases not matched to a gene. Germline lookup yields CDR1 SGHNT and CDR2 YENEEA. The CDR3: CASSLETGDTYEQYF. DNA for the CDR3: TGTGCCAGCAGCTTAGAGACAGGGGACACCTACGAGCAGTACTTC. Drawing the rest from reference TRBV11-3 and TRBJ2-7, the complete variable domain is EAGVVQSPRYKIIEKKQPVAFWCNPISGHNTLYWYLQNLGQGPELLIRYENEEAVDDSQLPKDRFSAERLKGVDSTLKIQPAELGDSAVYLCASSLETGDTYEQYFGPGTRLTVT.

The genes are TRBV4-1 and TRBJ2-6, with D possibly being TRBD2 (5 bases). The CDR3 loop spans 15 amino acids. Germline-derived CDR1 and CDR2 are MGHRA and YSYEKL. Trimming removed 6 bases at V and 4 bases at J, with 13 bases between. This CDR3 reads CASRLEGYGANVLTF. The CDR3 nucleotides read TGCGCCAGCAGACTAGAGGGTTACGGGGCCAACGTCCTGACTTTC.

This rearrangement joins TRBV6-5 to TRBJ1-6, with no clear D. The V gene's germline CDR1 is MNHEY and CDR2 SVGAGI. V shed 2 bases and J shed 8 bases, with 13 bases lying between them. This CDR3 region has 15 residues. The CDR3 spells CASSYSYKRDSPLHF. CDR3 in DNA: TGTGCCAGCAGTTACAGTTACAAGCGGGATTCACCCCTCCACTTT.

The J gene is TRBJ2-7, the V gene TRBV5-4, with TRBD1 matching over 10 bases. This CDR3 region has 14 residues. V gave up 3 bases and J gave up 3 bases; unmatched junction bases: 3. Germline V lookup: CDR1 SGHNT, CDR2 YYREEE (reference sequence). Here the CDR3 DNA reads TGTGCCAGCAGCTACGGACAGGGGGACTACGAGCAGTACTTC. Amino acids: CASSYGQGDYEQYF.

This clonotype was observed a few times. J is TRBJ2-7 and V is TRBV4-2, with 11 positions matching TRBD2. Germline V lookup: CDR1 LGHNA, CDR2 YNFKEQ. The CDR3 is 15 amino acids. V was pared by 0 bases and J by 6 bases, with 4 bases of the junction left unmatched. The CDR3 nucleotides are TGTGCCAGCAGCCAAGAGGAAGGACTAGCGGGCGAGCAGTACTTC. Its protein product is CASSQEEGLAGEQYF.

J is TRBJ1-2 and V is TRBV3-1; TRBD1 matches 9 bases. The CDR3 sequence is 14 residues long. Germline values: CDR1 LGHDT, CDR2 YNNKEL (reference sequence). Trimming took 4 bases from V and 5 from J; bases not matched to a gene: 5. The CDR3 nucleotides are TGTGCCAGCAGCCCCACGGACAGGGGTTATGGCTACACCTTC. It yields the protein CASSPTDRGYGYTF. Complete variable domain (other parts from reference TRBV3-1 and TRBJ1-2): DTAVSQTPKYLVTQMGNDKSIKCEQNLGHDTMYWYKQDSKKFLKIMFSYNNKELIINETVPNRFSPKSPDKAHLNLHINSLELGDSAVYFCASSPTDRGYGYTFGSGTRLTVV.

V and J are TRBV7-8 and TRBJ1-1, with D hard to call. The CDR3 runs to 14 residues. Germline V gene lookup returns CDR1 SGHVS and CDR2 FQNEAQ. Trimming pared 0 bases from V and 11 bases from J, leaving 16 bases between. This CDR3 reads CASSLASVAREAFF. The DNA of the CDR3 is TGTGCCAGCAGCTTAGCATCAGTAGCCCGTGAGGCTTTCTTT.

The genes are TRBV6-5 and TRBJ2-5, with TRBD1 matching 11 bases. CDR1 is MNHEY and CDR2 is SVGAGI in the germline V gene. V was clipped by 8 bases and J by 2 bases; unmatched bases: 7. The CDR3 consists of 15 residues. The CDR3 bases are TGTGCCAGCCGGGGACAGGGGGACCCTCAAGAGACCCAGTACTTC. Translated, it gives CASRGQGDPQETQYF.

The chain has TRBV10-2 and TRBJ1-1, with 7 positions matching TRBD1. From germline, CDR1 is WSHSY and CDR2 SAAADI. This CDR3 comprises 14 residues. J was trimmed by 3 bases and V by 3 bases; bases with no gene match: 4. The CDR3 loop reads CASSDGQGDTEAFF. CDR3 bases: TGCGCCAGCAGTGATGGGCAGGGGGACACTGAAGCTTTCTTT.

This clonotype appeared a single time. CDR3 DNA sequence: TGCGCCAGCGGACTTGGGGGAGCTTACAATGAGCAGTTCTTC. Translated, it gives CASGLGGAYNEQFF. V gene TRBV4-3 combines with J gene TRBJ2-1, with D perhaps assigned TRBD1 or TRBD2 (5 bases each). The V gene lost 8 bases and the J gene lost 4 bases, with 15 bases spanning the gap. CDR3 size: 14 residues. From germline, CDR1 is LGHNA and CDR2 YSLEER.